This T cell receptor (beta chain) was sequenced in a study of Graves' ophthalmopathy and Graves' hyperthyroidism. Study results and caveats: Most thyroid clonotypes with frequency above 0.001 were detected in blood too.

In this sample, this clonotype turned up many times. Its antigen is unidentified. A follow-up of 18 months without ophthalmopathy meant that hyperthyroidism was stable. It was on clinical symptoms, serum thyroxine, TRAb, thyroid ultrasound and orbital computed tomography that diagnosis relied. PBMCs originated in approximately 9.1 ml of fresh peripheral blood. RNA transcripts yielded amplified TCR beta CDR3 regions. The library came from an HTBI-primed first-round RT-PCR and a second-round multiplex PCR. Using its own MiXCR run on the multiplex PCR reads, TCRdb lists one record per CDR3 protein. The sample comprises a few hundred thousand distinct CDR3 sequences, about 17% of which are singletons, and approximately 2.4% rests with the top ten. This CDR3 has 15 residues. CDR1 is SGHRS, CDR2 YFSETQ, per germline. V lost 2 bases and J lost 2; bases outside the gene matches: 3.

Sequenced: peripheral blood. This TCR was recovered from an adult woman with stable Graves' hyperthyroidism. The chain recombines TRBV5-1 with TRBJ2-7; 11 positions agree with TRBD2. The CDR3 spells CASSFIAGGTYEQYF. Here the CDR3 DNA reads TGCGCCAGCAGCTTTATAGCGGGAGGGACCTACGAGCAGTACTTC.